The source of this T cell receptor (beta chain) is a study of OX40 agonist ivuxolimab in advanced cancers. Study information: Prior therapy, whether anti-PD-1, anti-PD-L1 or anti-CTLA-4, was allowed, and less than 45% had some.

Assay: immunoSEQ multiplex PCR; the TCRdb copy retains only in-frame clones and omits some. This table holds tens of thousands of clones, roughly 84% found once. This clone was seen only once. What it recognizes is unknown. General study points: The CD4+ and CD8+ T cells in the blood had expanded clonally by week 6 at 0.1 to 3.0 mg/kg. Expanded peripheral T cell antigen specificity was not determined.

Germline CDR1 is MRHNA and CDR2 is SNTAGT. This CDR3 comprises 15 residues. The ends were cut back, 8 bases at V and 4 bases at J, with 20 bases in the middle. The source is an adult with an advanced solid tumor such as melanoma, head and neck, liver or kidney cancer. The gene calls are TRBV6-4 and TRBJ1-1; tentatively, D is TRBD1 (6 bases). Sample: CD4+ or CD8+ T cells sorted from blood, taken in a trial of the OX40 agonist ivuxolimab. CDR3 in DNA: TGTGCCAGCTGCAGAGTCTCAGGGGAGGGCACTGAAGCTTTCTTT. It translates to CASCRVSGEGTEAFF.